The rows below give T cell receptor beta chains drawn from one sample of a study of blood T cells in healthy people across ages. TCRdb re-called the 5' RACE reads with MiXCR, one entry per CDR3 protein. The repertoire holds a few hundred thousand distinct CDR3 sequences, with about 55% as singletons. Sequencing was performed on blood. The source of these receptors is a man between 60 and 75 years old in good health. CDR3s leave out the opening cysteine and the closing phenylalanine or tryptophan. Each record gives: J gene, clone size, V gene, CDR3 protein. Rows may omit the clone size; those that give it use once, few, many or a size class.

J gene: TRBJ2-5; clone size: NA; V gene: TRBV21-1; CDR3 protein: ASSRYRDPVGEQY
J gene: NA; clone size: NA; V gene: TRBV20-1; CDR3 protein: SARGTARYEQY
J gene: NA; clone size: few; V gene: TRBV4-1; CDR3 protein: ASSQTTGAGRFEQY
J gene: TRBJ2-1; clone size: NA; V gene: TRBV2; CDR3 protein: ASSLTVGSNEQF
J gene: TRBJ2-2; clone size: NA; V gene: TRBV5-1; CDR3 protein: ASSPGAVNTGELF
J gene: TRBJ2-5; clone size: NA; V gene: TRBV9; CDR3 protein: ASSVATSGATQY
J gene: TRBJ2-1; clone size: few; V gene: TRBV5-1; CDR3 protein: ASRPTGGFEDEQF
J gene: TRBJ2-3; clone size: NA; V gene: TRBV12-3/TRBV12-4; CDR3 protein: ASSYPTGQGPDTQY
J gene: TRBJ1-5; clone size: NA; V gene: TRBV12-3/TRBV12-4; CDR3 protein: ASRTDLGTQH
J gene: NA; clone size: NA; V gene: TRBV3-1; CDR3 protein: ASSQVRTARETQY
J gene: TRBJ2-1; clone size: few; V gene: TRBV7-2; CDR3 protein: AEEAQGGDEQF
J gene: TRBJ2-1; clone size: once; V gene: TRBV12-3/TRBV12-4; CDR3 protein: ASSFNRQGARPPEQF
J gene: TRBJ2-7; clone size: NA; V gene: TRBV6-5; CDR3 protein: ASRKPGPQTYEQY
J gene: TRBJ2-1; clone size: few; V gene: TRBV5-8; CDR3 protein: ASSLRGGRYNEQF
J gene: TRBJ2-4; clone size: few; V gene: TRBV7-2; CDR3 protein: ASSPLATWGEQY
J gene: TRBJ2-1; clone size: NA; V gene: TRBV7-2; CDR3 protein: ASKKDTYNEQF
J gene: TRBJ2-3; clone size: NA; V gene: TRBV21-1; CDR3 protein: ASSTGLSTDTQY
J gene: TRBJ1-4; clone size: NA; V gene: TRBV5-4; CDR3 protein: ASSSSGTLEKLF
J gene: TRBJ2-7; clone size: few; V gene: TRBV4-3; CDR3 protein: ASSQEGHGTYEQY